The 17 T cell receptor beta chains below all came from one sample that was sequenced in a study of blood T cell repertoires in COVID-19. Generated by immunoSEQ multiplex PCR, the TCRdb table keeps only in-frame clones and is missing some. The sample includes over 30,000 clones, 88% of them seen just once. Sequencing used peripheral blood. The source is a human donor in a cohort sampled during active COVID-19.

J is TRBJ1-2 and V is TRBV6-6; D perhaps matches TRBD1 (5 bases). This CDR3 has 13 amino acids. Per the germline V gene, CDR1 is MNHNY and CDR2 is SVGAGI (reference sequence). The V and J ends lost 7 bases and 11 bases respectively, with 20 bases between them. CDR3: CASTPQETLGYTF. In DNA form, the CDR3 reads TGTGCCAGCACCCCACAGGAGACCTTGGGATACACCTTC.

This chain joins TRBV27 and TRBJ2-7; D is possibly TRBD1 (5 bases). In germline, CDR1 is MNHEY, CDR2 SMNVEV (reference sequence). There are 14 residues in the CDR3. V gave up 4 bases and J gave up 5 bases, with 15 bases separating them. CDR3 protein: CASSSRALFDEQYF. As DNA, the CDR3 is TGTGCCAGCAGTTCCAGGGCCTTGTTCGACGAGCAGTACTTC.

This clone was recorded only once. The chain couples TRBV28 to TRBJ2-6, with D tentatively TRBD1 (6 bases). The V gene's germline CDR1 is MDHEN and CDR2 SYDVKM. Trimming left V 7 bases short and J 0 bases short, with 13 bases between. There are 16 residues in the CDR3. The CDR3 sequence is CASKTGRFSGANVLTF. CDR3 DNA: TGTGCCAGCAAGACAGGTCGCTTCTCTGGGGCCAACGTCCTGACTTTC.

This chain connects TRBV15 to TRBJ2-6; D not resolved. The CDR3 contains 17 residues. CDR1 and CDR2 (germline): LNHNV, YYDKDF (reference sequence). Trimming removed 0 bases from V and 0 bases from J, with 9 bases in between. CDR3: CATSREDIFSGANVLTF. The CDR3, as DNA: TGTGCCACCAGCAGAGAAGACATTTTCTCTGGGGCCAACGTCCTGACTTTC.

This sequence joins TRBV7-8 and TRBJ1-2, with a possible D match to TRBD1 (6 bases). V dropped 6 bases and J dropped 2 bases, with 16 bases sitting between them. Germline V lookup: CDR1 SGHVS, CDR2 FQNEAQ. This CDR3 is built from 15 residues. The CDR3 nucleotides read TGTGCCAGCAGTCCTGGGGGGGCTGGGAACTATGGCTACACCTTC. Residues: CASSPGGAGNYGYTF.

The chain combines TRBV4-1 with TRBJ2-3, with D possibly TRBD1 on 5 matching bases. V was cut by 4 bases and J by 2 bases, with 13 bases left in between. This CDR3 is 15 amino acids long. CDR1 MGHRA and CDR2 YSYEKL come from the germline V gene. The CDR3 DNA is TGCGCCAGCAGCCCTCAGGGTTTGTACACAGATACGCAGTATTTT. Translated: CASSPQGLYTDTQYF.

This sequence joins TRBV18 and TRBJ1-2; the match to TRBD1 covers 9 bases. There are 16 residues in the CDR3. V lost 3 bases to trimming and J lost 2 bases; unmatched junction nucleotides: 7. Germline assignment: CDR1 KGHSH and CDR2 LQKENI. The CDR3 region is CASSPYGTGTNYGYTF. CDR3 in DNA: TGTGCCAGCTCACCCTACGGGACAGGGACGAACTATGGCTACACCTTC. Complete variable domain (other parts from reference TRBV18 and TRBJ1-2): NAGVMQNPRHLVRRRGQEARLRCSPMKGHSHVYWYRQLPEEGLKFMVYLQKENIIDESGMPKERFSAEFPKEGPSILRIQQVVRGDSAAYFCASSPYGTGTNYGYTFGSGTRLTVV.

V is TRBV5-6 and J is TRBJ2-5; perhaps TRBD2 as D (6 bases). The CDR3 extends over 15 amino acids. The germline gives CDR1 SGHDT, CDR2 YYEEEE. V was cut by 4 bases and J by 5 bases, with 18 bases left in between. The CDR3 DNA sequence: TGTGCCAGCAGCGGATTCACTAGGAGGGAGGAGACCCAGTACTTC. It is translated as CASSGFTRREETQYF.

The chain employs TRBV14 and TRBJ1-2; TRBD1 agrees at 8 bases. Germline trimming cut 0 bases from V and 8 bases from J; bases unmatched to any gene: 11. Germline CDR1 SGHDN, CDR2 FVKESK. The CDR3 is made up of 16 amino acids. In DNA form, the CDR3 reads TGTGCCAGCAGCCAAGATTGGCTGGACAGGGTCCGCGGCTACACCTTC. Amino acid sequence: CASSQDWLDRVRGYTF. Combining the CDR3 with reference TRBV14 and TRBJ1-2 gives the whole variable domain EAGVTQFPSHSVIEKGQTVTLRCDPISGHDNLYWYRRVMGKEIKFLLHFVKESKQDESGMPNNRFLAERTGGTYSTLKVQPAELEDSGVYFCASSQDWLDRVRGYTFGSGTRLTVV.

J is TRBJ2-3 and V is TRBV2, with a possible D match to TRBD2 (6 bases). Germline V gene lookup returns CDR1 SNHLY and CDR2 FYNNEI. This CDR3 spans 14 amino acids. Trimming cost V 10 bases and J 0 bases, with 14 bases left between them. CDR3 bases: TGTGCCACTGAGGGACTCGCGAGCACAGATACGCAGTATTTT. It is translated as CATEGLASTDTQYF.

The chain uses TRBV7-9 and TRBJ2-2; D is ambiguous. The CDR3 contains 14 residues. The ends were cut back, 3 bases at V and 5 bases at J, with 10 bases in the middle. Germline lookup yields CDR1 SEHNR and CDR2 FQNEAQ (reference sequence). The CDR3 sequence: CASSLASQTGELFF. CDR3 coding DNA: TGTGCCAGCAGCTTGGCCAGTCAGACCGGGGAGCTGTTTTTT.

This chain connects TRBV11-2 to TRBJ2-3; TRBD2 aligns across 7 bases. CDR1 is SGHAT, CDR2 FQNNGV, per germline. Trimming cost V 8 bases and J 6 bases; bases outside gene matches: 5. This CDR3 spans 12 amino acids. The CDR3 DNA sequence: TGTGCCAGCCGGCGGGAGTCGGATACGCAGTATTTT. Translating gives CASRRESDTQYF.

The J gene is TRBJ2-1, the V gene TRBV19, with 14 positions matching TRBD2. V was pared by 2 bases and J by 0 bases, with 3 bases of the junction left unmatched. This CDR3 region has 18 residues. Germline V gene lookup returns CDR1 LNHDA and CDR2 SQIVND (reference sequence). CDR3 residues: CASSIRLAGGSSYNEQFF. The CDR3 nucleotides read TGTGCCAGTAGTATAAGACTAGCGGGGGGGAGCTCCTACAATGAGCAGTTCTTC.

The rearrangement uses TRBV28 and TRBJ2-5; perhaps TRBD2 as D (6 bases). Per germline, CDR1 MDHEN and CDR2 SYDVKM. The CDR3 has 14 amino acids. The V and J ends lost 5 bases and 2 bases respectively, with 12 bases between them. The chain's CDR3 is CASSPDGGQETQYF. The CDR3, as DNA: TGTGCCAGCAGTCCGGACGGAGGGCAAGAGACCCAGTACTTC.

V usage is TRBV28 and J usage is TRBJ1-1; D gene unclear. The CDR3 length is 11 residues. V was shortened by 6 bases and J by 3 bases, with 5 bases between the two germline ends. Germline loops: CDR1 MDHEN, CDR2 SYDVKM. This CDR3 reads CASSRDTEAFF. The CDR3 nucleotides are TGTGCCAGCAGCCGGGACACTGAAGCTTTCTTT.

The rearrangement links TRBV18 to TRBJ2-7, with 8 bases identical to TRBD1. CDR3 size: 15 residues. J gave up 3 bases and V 5 bases, and 9 bases lay outside the gene matches. Germline CDR1 reads KGHSH; CDR2 reads LQKENI. CDR3 sequence: CASSARTGNHYEQYF. The CDR3 region has the DNA TGTGCCAGCTCAGCCCGGACAGGGAATCACTACGAGCAGTACTTC.

The chain combines TRBV5-4 with TRBJ1-5, with D possibly matching TRBD1 (5 bases). Germline lookup yields CDR1 SGHNT and CDR2 YYREEE (reference sequence). This CDR3 is 13 amino acids long. Trimming took 4 bases from V and 6 from J, leaving 11 bases between them. The CDR3 DNA reads TGTGCCAGCAGCACCGGGAGGGGTCAGCCCCAGCATTTT. It is translated as CASSTGRGQPQHF.